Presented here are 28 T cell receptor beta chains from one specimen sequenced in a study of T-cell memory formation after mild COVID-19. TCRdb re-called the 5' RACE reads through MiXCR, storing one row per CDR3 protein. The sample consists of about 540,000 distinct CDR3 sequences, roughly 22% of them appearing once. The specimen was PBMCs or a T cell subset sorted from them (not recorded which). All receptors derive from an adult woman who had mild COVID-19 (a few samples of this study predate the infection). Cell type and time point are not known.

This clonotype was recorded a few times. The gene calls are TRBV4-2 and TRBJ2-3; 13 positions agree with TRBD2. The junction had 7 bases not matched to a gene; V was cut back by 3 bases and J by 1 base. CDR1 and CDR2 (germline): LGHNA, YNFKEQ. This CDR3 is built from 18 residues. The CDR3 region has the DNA TGTGCCAGCAGCCATGACACCGGACTAGCGGGGGGCACAGATACGCAGTATTTT. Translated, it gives CASSHDTGLAGGTDTQYF.

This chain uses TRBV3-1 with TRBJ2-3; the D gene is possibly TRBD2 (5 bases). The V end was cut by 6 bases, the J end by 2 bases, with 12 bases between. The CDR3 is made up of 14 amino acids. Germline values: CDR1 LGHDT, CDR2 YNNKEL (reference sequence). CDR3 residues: CASSRSGITDTQYF. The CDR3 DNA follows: TGTGCCAGCAGTCGATCCGGGATCACAGATACGCAGTATTTT.

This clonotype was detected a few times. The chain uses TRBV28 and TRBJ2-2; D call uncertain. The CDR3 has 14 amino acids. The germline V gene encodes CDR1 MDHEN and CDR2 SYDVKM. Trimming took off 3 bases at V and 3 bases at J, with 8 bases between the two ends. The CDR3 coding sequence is TGTGCCAGCAGTTTTCGTTCCTACACCGGGGAGCTGTTTTTT. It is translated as CASSFRSYTGELFF.

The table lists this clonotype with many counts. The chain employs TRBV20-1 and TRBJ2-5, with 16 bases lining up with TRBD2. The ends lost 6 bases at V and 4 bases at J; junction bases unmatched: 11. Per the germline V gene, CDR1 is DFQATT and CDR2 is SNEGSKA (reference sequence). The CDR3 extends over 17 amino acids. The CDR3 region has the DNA TGCAGTGCACCGGGACTAGCGGGAGGGCGTAGGGGAGAGACCCAGTACTTC. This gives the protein CSAPGLAGGRRGETQYF.

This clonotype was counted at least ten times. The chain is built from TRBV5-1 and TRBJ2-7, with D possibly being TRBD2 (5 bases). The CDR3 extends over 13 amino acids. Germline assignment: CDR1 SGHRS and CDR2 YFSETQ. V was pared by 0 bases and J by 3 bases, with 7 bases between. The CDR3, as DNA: TGCGCCAGCAGCTTGGACCGGGACTACGAGCAGTACTTC. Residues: CASSLDRDYEQYF.

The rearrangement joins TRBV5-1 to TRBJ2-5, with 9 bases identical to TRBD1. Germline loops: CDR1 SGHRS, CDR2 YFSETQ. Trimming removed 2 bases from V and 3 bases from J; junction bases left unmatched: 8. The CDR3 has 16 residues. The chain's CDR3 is CASSLSFRTGEETQYF. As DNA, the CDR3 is TGCGCCAGCAGCTTAAGTTTCCGGACAGGGGAAGAGACCCAGTACTTC.

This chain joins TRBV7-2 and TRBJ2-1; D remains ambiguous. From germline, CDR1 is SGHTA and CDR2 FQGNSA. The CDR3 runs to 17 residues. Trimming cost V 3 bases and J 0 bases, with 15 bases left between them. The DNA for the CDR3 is TGTGCCAGCAGCTTTGAGCCGACTCTCCTCTCCTACAATGAGCAGTTCTTC. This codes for CASSFEPTLLSYNEQFF.

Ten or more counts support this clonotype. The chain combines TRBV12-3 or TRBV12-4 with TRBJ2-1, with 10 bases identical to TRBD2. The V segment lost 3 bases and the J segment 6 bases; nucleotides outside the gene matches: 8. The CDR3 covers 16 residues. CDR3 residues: CASSFGLAGVINEQFF. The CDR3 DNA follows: TGTGCCAGCAGTTTCGGGCTAGCGGGAGTAATCAATGAGCAGTTCTTC.

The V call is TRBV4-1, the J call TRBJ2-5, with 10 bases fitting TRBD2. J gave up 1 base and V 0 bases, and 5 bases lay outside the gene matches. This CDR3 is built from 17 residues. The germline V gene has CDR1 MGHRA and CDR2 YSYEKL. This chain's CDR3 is CASSQDRERGGQETQYF. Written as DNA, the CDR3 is TGCGCCAGCAGCCAAGATAGGGAGCGGGGGGGCCAAGAGACCCAGTACTTC.

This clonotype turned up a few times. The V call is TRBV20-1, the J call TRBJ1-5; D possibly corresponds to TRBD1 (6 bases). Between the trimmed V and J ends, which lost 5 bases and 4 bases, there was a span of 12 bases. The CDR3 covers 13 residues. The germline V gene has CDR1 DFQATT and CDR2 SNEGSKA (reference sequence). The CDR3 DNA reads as TGCAGTGCTGCACTAGGGGGGAATCAGCCCCAGCATTTT. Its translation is CSAALGGNQPQHF.

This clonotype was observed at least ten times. CDR3 region: CASSPILGQGSNPSKYNEQFF. DNA for the CDR3: TGTGCCAGCAGTCCTATCTTGGGACAGGGGTCTAACCCGAGCAAGTACAATGAGCAGTTCTTC. The J gene is TRBJ2-1, the V gene TRBV12-3 or TRBV12-4, with 10 bases aligning to TRBD1. V lost 5 bases and J lost 4; bases outside the gene matches: 23. The CDR3 length is 21 residues.

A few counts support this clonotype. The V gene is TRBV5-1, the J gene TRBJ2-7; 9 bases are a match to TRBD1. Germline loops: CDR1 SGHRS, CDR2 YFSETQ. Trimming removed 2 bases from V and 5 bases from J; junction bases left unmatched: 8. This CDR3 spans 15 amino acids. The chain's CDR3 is CASSFGDRDTHEQYF. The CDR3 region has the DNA TGCGCCAGCAGCTTTGGGGACAGGGATACCCACGAGCAGTACTTC.

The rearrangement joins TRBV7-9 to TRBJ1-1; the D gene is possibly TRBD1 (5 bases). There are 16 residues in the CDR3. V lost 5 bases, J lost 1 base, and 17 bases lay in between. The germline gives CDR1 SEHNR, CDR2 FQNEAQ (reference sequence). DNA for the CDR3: TGTGCCAGCAGCCCAGCAGGGAGCTGGAGGAACACTGAAGCTTTCTTT. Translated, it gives CASSPAGSWRNTEAFF.

The CDR3 region has the DNA TGTGCCTGGAGTCAGTCAAAGGTGAGGCGCGGGCAGCCCCAGCATTTT. This codes for CAWSQSKVRRGQPQHF. The gene calls are TRBV30 and TRBJ1-5; D is undetermined. Germline CDR1 is GTSNPN and CDR2 is SVGIG (reference sequence). V was shortened by 2 bases and J by 7 bases, with 21 bases between the two germline ends. The CDR3 totals 16 residues.

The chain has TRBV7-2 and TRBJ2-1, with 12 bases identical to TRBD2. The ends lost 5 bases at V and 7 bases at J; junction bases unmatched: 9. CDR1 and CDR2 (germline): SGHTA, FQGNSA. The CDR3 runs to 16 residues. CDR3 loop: CASSQALAGGQNEQFF. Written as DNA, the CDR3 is TGTGCCAGCAGCCAAGCGCTAGCGGGGGGGCAGAATGAGCAGTTCTTC.

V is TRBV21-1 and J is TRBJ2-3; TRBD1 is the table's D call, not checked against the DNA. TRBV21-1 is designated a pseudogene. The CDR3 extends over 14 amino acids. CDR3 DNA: TGTGCCAGCCGAAGTAAGGAGGGGGCAGATACGCAGTATTTT. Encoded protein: CASRSKEGADTQYF.

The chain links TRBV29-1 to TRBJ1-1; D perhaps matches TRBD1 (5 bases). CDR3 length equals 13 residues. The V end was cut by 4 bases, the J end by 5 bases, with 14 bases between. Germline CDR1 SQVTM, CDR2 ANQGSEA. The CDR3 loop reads CSVADTGRTEAFF. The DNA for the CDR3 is TGCAGCGTTGCGGACACCGGCCGTACTGAAGCTTTCTTT.

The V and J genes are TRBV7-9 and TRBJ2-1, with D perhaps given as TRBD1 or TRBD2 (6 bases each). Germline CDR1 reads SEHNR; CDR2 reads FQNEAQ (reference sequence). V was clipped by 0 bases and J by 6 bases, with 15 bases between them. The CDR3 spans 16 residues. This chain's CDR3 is CASSLARPGAFNEQFF. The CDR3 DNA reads TGTGCCAGCAGCTTAGCGCGGCCGGGGGCATTCAATGAGCAGTTCTTC.

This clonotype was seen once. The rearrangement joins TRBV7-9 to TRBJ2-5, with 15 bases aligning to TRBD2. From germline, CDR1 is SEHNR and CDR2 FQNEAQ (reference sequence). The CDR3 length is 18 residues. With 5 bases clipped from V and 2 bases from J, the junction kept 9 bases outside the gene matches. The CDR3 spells CASSKSGLAGGRQETQYF. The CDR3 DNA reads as TGTGCCAGCAGCAAGTCGGGACTAGCGGGGGGCCGACAAGAGACCCAGTACTTC.

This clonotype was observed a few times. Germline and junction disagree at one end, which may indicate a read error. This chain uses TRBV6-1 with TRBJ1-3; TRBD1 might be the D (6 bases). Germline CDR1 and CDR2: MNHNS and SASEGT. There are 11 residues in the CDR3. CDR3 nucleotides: TGTGCCAGCAGTGAAGCGCCCAGGGACAATTTT. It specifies CASSEAPRDNF.

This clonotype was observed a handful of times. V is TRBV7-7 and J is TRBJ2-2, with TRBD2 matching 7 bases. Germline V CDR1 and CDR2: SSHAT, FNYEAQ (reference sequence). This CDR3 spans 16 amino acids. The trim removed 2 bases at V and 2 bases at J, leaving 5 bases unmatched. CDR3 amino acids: CASSLLSGGNTGELFF. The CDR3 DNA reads TGTGCCAGCAGCTTACTCTCGGGAGGAAACACCGGGGAGCTGTTTTTT. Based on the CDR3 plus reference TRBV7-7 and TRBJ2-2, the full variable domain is GAGVSQSPRYKVTKRGQDVTLRCDPISSHATLYWYQQALGQGPEFLTYFNYEAQPDKSGLPSDRFSAERPEGSISTLTIQRTEQRDSAMYRCASSLLSGGNTGELFFGEGSRLTVL.

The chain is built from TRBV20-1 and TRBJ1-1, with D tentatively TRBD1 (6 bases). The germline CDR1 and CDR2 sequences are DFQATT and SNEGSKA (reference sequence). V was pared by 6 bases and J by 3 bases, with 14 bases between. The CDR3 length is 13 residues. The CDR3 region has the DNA TGCAGTGCAAAAAGGGGGGGTCACACTGAAGCTTTCTTT. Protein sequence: CSAKRGGHTEAFF.

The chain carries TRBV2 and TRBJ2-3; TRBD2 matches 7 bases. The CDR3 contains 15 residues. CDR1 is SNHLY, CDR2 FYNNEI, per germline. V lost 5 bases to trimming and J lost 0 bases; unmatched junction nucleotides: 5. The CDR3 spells CASSRDYSSTDTQYF. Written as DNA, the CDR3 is TGTGCCAGCAGTCGGGACTACTCAAGCACAGATACGCAGTATTTT.

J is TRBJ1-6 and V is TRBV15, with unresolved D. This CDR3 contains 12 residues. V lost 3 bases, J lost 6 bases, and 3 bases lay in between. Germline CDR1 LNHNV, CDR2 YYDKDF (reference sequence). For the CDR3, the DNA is TGTGCCACCAGCAGCGGTAATTCACCCCTCCACTTT. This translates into CATSSGNSPLHF.

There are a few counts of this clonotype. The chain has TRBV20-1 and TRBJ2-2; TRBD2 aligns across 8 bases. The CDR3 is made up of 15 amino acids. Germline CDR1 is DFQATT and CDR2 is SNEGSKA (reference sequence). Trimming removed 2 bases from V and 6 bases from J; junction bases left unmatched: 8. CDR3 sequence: CSARNSGTGSGELFF. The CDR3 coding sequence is TGCAGTGCTAGAAATAGCGGGACGGGTTCCGGGGAGCTGTTTTTT.

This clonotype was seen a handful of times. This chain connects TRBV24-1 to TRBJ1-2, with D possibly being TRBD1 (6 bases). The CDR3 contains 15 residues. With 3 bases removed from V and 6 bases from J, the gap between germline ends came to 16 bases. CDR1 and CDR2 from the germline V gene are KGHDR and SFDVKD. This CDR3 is CATSDGTPFRDGYTF. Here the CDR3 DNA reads TGTGCCACCAGTGATGGGACACCTTTTAGGGATGGCTACACCTTC.

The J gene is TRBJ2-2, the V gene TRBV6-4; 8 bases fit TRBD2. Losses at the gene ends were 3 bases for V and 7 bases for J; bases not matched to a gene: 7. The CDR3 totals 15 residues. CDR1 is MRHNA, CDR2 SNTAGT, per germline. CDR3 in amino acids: CASSEESGGHGELFF. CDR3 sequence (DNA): TGTGCCAGCAGTGAAGAGTCGGGAGGGCACGGGGAGCTGTTTTTT.

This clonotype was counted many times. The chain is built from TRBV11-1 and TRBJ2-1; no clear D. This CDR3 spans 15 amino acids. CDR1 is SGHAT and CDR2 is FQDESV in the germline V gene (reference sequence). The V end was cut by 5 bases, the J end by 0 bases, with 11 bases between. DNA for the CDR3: TGTGCCAGCAGCGCCGGAAAAAGCTCCTACAATGAGCAGTTCTTC. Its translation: CASSAGKSSYNEQFF.